This record concerns one T cell receptor (beta chain) sequence. No cognate antigen has been identified for it. No quality values exist for individual bases; no much larger clone is one base distant. Frozen aliquots of unsorted single-cell suspensions were used for genomic DNA extraction with the QIAamp DNA kit. The tumour samples consisted of non-small cell lung cancer tissue that had been surgically resected. Tissues arrived within 2 hours after resection and were immediately processed into single-cell suspensions. Tissue was broken up mechanically, digested enzymatically with DNase I, collagenase I and hyaluronidase for around 30 minutes at 37 degrees C, and then filtered and RBC-lysed. The sample comes from a study of immune cell composition in non-small cell lung cancer (dated by TCRdb to about 2017). Background for the entire study: Histologic subtype, mainly lung adenocarcinoma or squamous cell carcinoma, was assigned on the basis of H&E together with p63, CK5, Napsin A and TTF-1 immunohistochemistry. TCR-beta sequencing (Adaptive Biotechnologies) was performed on 32 to 35 paired NSCLC tumour and non-adjacent lung specimens plus 26 tumour-only specimens. For supplementary cohort #1, made up of about nine lung adenocarcinoma cases, paired tumour/lung TCR-beta sequencing was done and TIL populations were generated so that tumour reactivity could be assessed. Four tumour specimens that had TCR-beta data belonged to rare histological subtypes and were left out of the subtype comparisons.

What the work shows at the level of the full study, not this receptor alone: Nearly half of NSCLC cases had tumour-associated clones >0.5%, found in 25% to 35% of adenocarcinomas compared with approximately 77% of squamous carcinomas. No significant correlation was found between smoking pack-years and tumour TCR-beta clonality. Top 10 clone scores and productive clonality were significantly higher in lung squamous cell carcinoma than in lung adenocarcinoma tumours. The reactivity cohort included only 10 or so cases, and whether tumour-reactive clones share sequences with the dominant in vivo tumour-associated clones was not shown. In more than eight adenocarcinoma cases, a strong correlation was found between maximal tumour-associated clone frequency and TIL tumour reactivity, whereas no such correlation was found between overall clonality and TIL tumour reactivity.

A two-step multiplex PCR amplified TCR-beta CDR3 regions from genomic DNA, and the second step of the PCR added Illumina-compatible adaptors. As a commercial immunoSEQ service, TCR-beta immunosequencing was carried out on an Illumina platform. For the original study's pipeline: Repertoires were summarised by productive clonality and by Top 10 Clones, defined as the percentage of T-cell templates derived from the ten most frequent sequences. Productive clonality ranged from 0 to 1, with 1 indicating a monoclonal population. Tumour-associated clones, identified using log10 scatter plots, were defined as sequences that made up at least 0.1% of tumour T-cell templates and were not found in the matched non-adjacent lung. Student's t-tests were used for two-group comparisons, ANOVA was used for stages, and linear regression was used for relationships, with analyses conducted in GraphPad Prism7 and R. Sourced from immuneACCESS, this table was stored by TCRdb with only in-frame sequences that have V and J called. A share of the clones is absent; for the studies checked, an unresolved V gene accounts for under half, and the remainder has no known explanation. From that table come the V and J calls and clone size; the DNA was used to work out D and trimming. Present in this sample are several thousand clones, around 75% of which were seen just once. 8.2% of the sample is taken by the ten largest.

The V and J ends are trimmed by 9 bases and 4 bases, leaving 15 bases between them. CDR3 length: 13 amino acids, cysteine to phenylalanine. Of all the DNA, just the CDR3 is kept, 39 bases in frame from base 1. Per the germline V gene, SNHLY is the CDR1 and FYNNEI is the CDR2. Sequenced material: lung tumor tissue. The TCR comes from a human donor with non-small cell lung cancer. The V and J segments used are TRBV2 and TRBJ1-1; TRBD1 is a weak D gene call, 6 bases matching. The DNA sequence is as follows: TGTGCCAGTCTAGGGGTGGGGGCCACTGAAGCTTTCTTT. Its amino acids are CASLGVGATEAFF.